Listed below are T cell receptor beta chains from one sample, sequenced in a study of blood T cell repertoires in COVID-19. Generated by immunoSEQ multiplex PCR, the TCRdb table keeps only in-frame clones and is missing some. The sample consists of roughly 190,000 clones, 88% of them appearing once. The specimen was peripheral blood. The receptors were gathered from a man in his forties with active or convalescent COVID-19. The conserved cysteine and the conserved F or W are not part of the CDR3 here. D genes are given only for firm matches. Clone size is stated in some rows and not others, as once, few, many or a class when expanded.

TRBJ2-7 | TRBV19 | TRBD2 | - | ASSLTSGASLTYEQY
TRBJ2-4 | TRBV19 | - | - | ASSYQASLAKNIQY
TRBJ2-3 | TRBV14 | - | - | ASSPDWELTDTQY
TRBJ2-1 | TRBV24-1 | TRBD1 | - | ATSDPRTGYNEQF
TRBJ2-6 | TRBV21-1 | - | - | ASSSPRDRFSSGANVLT
TRBJ2-5 | TRBV5-1 | - | - | ASSSRDISAETQY
TRBJ2-1 | TRBV6-1 | TRBD2 | - | ASSERLAGGLNEQF
TRBJ2-3 | TRBV19 | - | - | ASSPNTDTQY
TRBJ2-7 | TRBV3-1/TRBV3-2 | TRBD2 | - | ASSQNLLGGGGLEQY
TRBJ1-6 | TRBV25-1 | - | few | ASKSSGEEAPLH
TRBJ1-5 | TRBV19 | - | - | ASTLQGIRGNQPQH
TRBJ2-1 | TRBV10-3 | TRBD2 | - | ALGGEVDDEQF
TRBJ1-2 | TRBV11-2 | - | - | ASSPAGQNYGYT
TRBJ1-2 | TRBV15 | TRBD1 | - | ATSSSFSGTAVIT
TRBJ1-5 | TRBV6-5 | TRBD1 | - | ASSRGQGMNQPQH
TRBJ2-3 | TRBV28 | TRBD1 | once | ASSGTGFPDTQY
TRBJ1-2 | TRBV27 | - | - | ASRLGPGWNYGYT
TRBJ2-5 | TRBV14 | - | - | ASSPYSGVRETQY
TRBJ2-7 | TRBV5-1 | TRBD1 | once | ASSWGATGVYEQY
TRBJ2-7 | TRBV15 | - | once | ATSRDYVSSYEQY
TRBJ1-2 | TRBV9 | - | - | ASEASDNYGYT
TRBJ2-2 | TRBV6-5 | TRBD2 | - | ATSGGSGTGELF
TRBJ1-1 | TRBV25-1 | - | - | ASSVTQNTEAF
TRBJ1-5 | TRBV18 | - | few | ASSPDGALARPQH
TRBJ2-3 | TRBV19 | - | - | ASTEDSYTDTQY
TRBJ2-5 | TRBV4-2 | - | - | ASSQDRRSETQY
TRBJ2-1 | TRBV10-3 | - | - | AISASTEQF
TRBJ2-1 | TRBV19 | - | few | ASSKKGVGNEQF
TRBJ1-1 | TRBV6-5 | - | - | ASTYGGFSEAF
TRBJ2-1 | TRBV19 | - | - | ASSLGHEQF
TRBJ2-1 | TRBV12-5 | - | - | ASGTTGSGYNEQF
TRBJ1-4 | TRBV9 | TRBD1 | - | ASSVRDRAINEKLF